This T cell receptor (beta chain) was profiled in a study of blood T cell repertoires in COVID-19. In the original processing: Amplification from reference gene primers served as the basis for estimated nucleated cell counts. Only in-frame clones appear in the TCRdb table, and some are missing; sequencing was by immunoSEQ multiplex PCR. From that table come the V and J calls and clone size; the DNA was used to work out D and trimming. The sample lists about 440,000 clones, 88% occurring once. This CDR3 comprises 15 residues. Trimming left V 2 bases short and J 2 bases short, with 10 bases between. Per the germline V gene, CDR1 is LGHDT and CDR2 is YNNKEL (reference sequence).

The clonotype originates from a woman between 50 and 59 years old with COVID-19, enrolled during active disease. The V gene is TRBV3-1 (or the pseudogene TRBV3-2), the J gene TRBJ1-3; D not certain. The sequenced sample consisted of peripheral blood. The CDR3 loop is CASSQTWSPGNTIYF. The CDR3 DNA sequence: TGTGCCAGCAGCCAAACTTGGAGTCCTGGAAACACCATATATTTT.